Presented here are 29 T cell receptor beta chains from one specimen sequenced in a study of neoadjuvant nivolumab and ipilimumab in lung cancer. Data came from immunoSEQ multiplex PCR; TCRdb stores just in-frame clones and leaves some out. The sample comprises roughly 5,200 clones, 91% of which are singletons, and approximately 3.4% rests with the top ten. Here the sequenced sample was blood, taken after neoadjuvant nivolumab, alone or with ipilimumab, at or shortly before surgery. The origin of the receptors is an adult with non-small cell lung cancer. Some clones in this sample may be carry-over from other donors' samples.

V is TRBV12-2 and J is TRBJ2-2. TRBV12-2 is designated a pseudogene. CDR3 length: 14 amino acids. The CDR3 is CASRPRQGIGELFF. The CDR3 DNA reads as TGTGCAAGTCGCCCGCGACAAGGGATCGGGGAGCTGTTTTTT.

The chain links TRBV7-2 to TRBJ1-1; 7 bases fit TRBD1. In germline, CDR1 is SGHTA, CDR2 FQGNSA. CDR3 length: 14 amino acids. Trimming took 5 bases from V and 2 from J; bases not matched to a gene: 5. The CDR3 is CASSLDRVNTEAFF. The CDR3, as DNA: TGTGCCAGCAGCCTTGACAGGGTCAACACTGAAGCTTTCTTT.

This clone showed up just once. V and J are TRBV5-1 and TRBJ1-1; 8 bases map to TRBD1. CDR1 and CDR2 from the germline V gene are SGHRS and YFSETQ. The ends lost 4 bases at V and 7 bases at J; junction bases unmatched: 6. The CDR3 is made up of 13 amino acids. The CDR3 loop reads CASSERTGLEAFF. The CDR3 coding sequence is TGCGCCAGCAGCGAACGGACAGGGCTTGAAGCTTTCTTT.

Only one count was recorded for this clone. CDR3 sequence: CSVSGQLLTDTQYF. The CDR3 DNA sequence: TGCAGCGTTTCCGGACAGCTTCTCACAGATACGCAGTATTTT. J is TRBJ2-3 and V is TRBV29-1; D possibly corresponds to TRBD1 (6 bases). The CDR3 extends over 14 amino acids. Trimming left V 5 bases short and J 2 bases short, with 14 bases between. CDR1 and CDR2 (germline): SQVTM, ANQGSEA.

V gene TRBV19 combines with J gene TRBJ1-4, with D unresolved. CDR1 and CDR2 (germline): LNHDA, SQIVND (reference sequence). This CDR3 contains 16 residues. V gave up 4 bases and J gave up 3 bases, with 15 bases separating them. The CDR3 DNA follows: TGTGCCAGTAGTAGTGAGGGAGTGGTGGCTAATGAAAAACTGTTTTTT. Translated, it gives CASSSEGVVANEKLFF.

V usage is TRBV25-1 and J usage is TRBJ2-6, with TRBD1 identical over 9 bases. The CDR3 extends over 18 amino acids. The trim removed 3 bases at V and 3 bases at J, leaving 9 bases unmatched. Germline CDR1 is MGHDK and CDR2 is SYGVNS. This CDR3 is CASSDPDRGYSGANVLTF. The CDR3 nucleotides read TGTGCCAGCAGTGACCCCGACAGGGGGTATAGTGGGGCCAACGTCCTGACTTTC.

Notes on this clone: One end of the junction varies from germline; a read error may be responsible. The J gene is TRBJ1-2, the V gene TRBV18; 7 nucleotides agree with TRBD1. Per the germline V gene, CDR1 is KGHSH and CDR2 is LQKENI. This CDR3 spans 15 amino acids. CDR3 sequence (DNA): TGTGCCAGCTCGCCTTCGGAGGGGGCTAAGTATGGCTACACCTTC. Its translation: CASSPSEGAKYGYTF.

The J gene is TRBJ1-1, the V gene TRBV5-6, with 9 bases lining up with TRBD1. CDR1 and CDR2 from the germline V gene are SGHDT and YYEEEE. This CDR3 has 14 residues. Losses at the gene ends were 4 bases for V and 4 bases for J; bases not matched to a gene: 5. The CDR3 protein is CASSNGQGTTEAFF. In DNA form, the CDR3 reads TGTGCCAGCAGCAATGGACAGGGGACCACTGAAGCTTTCTTT.

CDR3 DNA: TGCGCCAGCAGCTTAGCAGGTACCGGGGCCAACGTCCTGACTTTC. Protein product: CASSLAGTGANVLTF. V is TRBV4-3 and J is TRBJ2-6; D gene ambiguous. Trimming removed 5 bases at V and 4 bases at J, with 12 bases between. Germline CDR1 and CDR2: LGHNA and YSLEER. The CDR3 runs to 15 residues.

The rearrangement uses TRBV9 and TRBJ2-3; D is perhaps TRBD1 or TRBD2 (5 bases each). CDR1 and CDR2 (germline): SGDLS, YYNGEE. Trimming took 0 bases from V and 6 from J, leaving 14 bases between them. CDR3 length: 15 amino acids. CDR3 sequence (DNA): TGTGCCAGCAGCGTAGGGGACGTCAGTTGGGATACGCAGTATTTT. Translated, it gives CASSVGDVSWDTQYF.

The chain combines TRBV20-1 with TRBJ2-7; either TRBD1 or TRBD2 may supply D (6 bases each). This CDR3 contains 11 residues. V was pared by 5 bases and J by 5 bases, with 10 bases between. Germline-derived CDR1 and CDR2 are DFQATT and SNEGSKA (reference sequence). The CDR3 DNA reads TGCAGTGCTCAAGGGGGGAACGAGCAGTACTTC. Translation: CSAQGGNEQYF.

This clone showed up just once. The V call is TRBV18, the J call TRBJ1-1, with 7 bases lining up with TRBD1. Trimming cost V 6 bases and J 0 bases; bases outside gene matches: 7. Germline CDR1 reads KGHSH; CDR2 reads LQKENI. This CDR3 contains 15 residues. This chain's CDR3 is CASSDRIIMNTEAFF. CDR3 DNA: TGTGCCAGCTCGGACAGGATTATCATGAACACTGAAGCTTTCTTT. The whole variable domain, filled in from reference TRBV18 and TRBJ1-1, reads NAGVMQNPRHLVRRRGQEARLRCSPMKGHSHVYWYRQLPEEGLKFMVYLQKENIIDESGMPKERFSAEFPKEGPSILRIQQVVRGDSAAYFCASSDRIIMNTEAFFGQGTRLTVV.

The V gene is TRBV9, the J gene TRBJ2-3; D is unclear. The CDR3 spans 12 residues. The germline V gene has CDR1 SGDLS and CDR2 YYNGEE. Trimming took 4 bases from V and 0 from J, leaving 3 bases between them. CDR3 sequence reads: CASSFSTDTQYF. CDR3 nucleotides: TGTGCCAGCAGCTTTAGCACAGATACGCAGTATTTT.

The V call is TRBV18, the J call TRBJ2-6; D may match TRBD1 or TRBD2 (5 bases each). This CDR3 contains 19 residues. Germline V gives CDR1 KGHSH, CDR2 LQKENI. Trimming removed 3 bases at V and 0 bases at J, with 18 bases between. CDR3 bases: TGTGCCAGCTCACCTCCCCCGGGACGGATACCCTCTGGGGCCAACGTCCTGACTTTC. Its translation: CASSPPPGRIPSGANVLTF. Full variable domain (outside the CDR3, taken from reference TRBV18 and TRBJ2-6): NAGVMQNPRHLVRRRGQEARLRCSPMKGHSHVYWYRQLPEEGLKFMVYLQKENIIDESGMPKERFSAEFPKEGPSILRIQQVVRGDSAAYFCASSPPPGRIPSGANVLTFGAGSRLTVL.

The chain has TRBV7-3 and TRBJ2-7; 9 nucleotides align to TRBD2. Trimming at V came to 3 bases and at J to 6 bases, leaving 12 bases not matched to a gene. CDR1 SGHTA and CDR2 FQGTGA come from the germline V gene. This CDR3 contains 16 residues. The CDR3 DNA is TGTGCCAGCAGCTTCGGACCCGGGACAGCGGGGGGCGAGCAGTACTTC. It translates to CASSFGPGTAGGEQYF.

The chain combines TRBV6-1 with TRBJ2-2, with 7 bases matching TRBD1. Germline trimming cut 1 base from V and 2 bases from J; bases unmatched to any gene: 4. The CDR3 contains 16 residues. CDR1 and CDR2 (germline): MNHNS, SASEGT. The CDR3 region is CASSEEGQPNTGELFF. For the CDR3, the DNA is TGTGCCAGCAGTGAAGAGGGACAGCCCAACACCGGGGAGCTGTTTTTT.

The gene calls are TRBV6-1 and TRBJ1-2; D ambiguous. The CDR3 contains 11 residues. Germline CDR1 is MNHNS and CDR2 is SASEGT. Between the trimmed V and J ends, which lost 7 bases and 7 bases, there was a span of 10 bases. The CDR3 region is CASTSSGGYTF. Here the CDR3 DNA reads TGTGCCAGCACGTCCAGCGGTGGCTACACCTTC.

CDR3 coding DNA: TGCAGCGTTGAAGGGGTAGTCGGCTCGGGGACCCAGTACTTC. Encoded protein: CSVEGVVGSGTQYF. The chain carries TRBV29-1 and TRBJ2-5; unclear D gene. Germline assignment: CDR1 SQVTM and CDR2 ANQGSEA. This CDR3 spans 14 amino acids. Trimming took off 1 base at V and 7 bases at J, with 16 bases between the two ends.

This sequence joins TRBV18 and TRBJ2-1, with D tentatively TRBD2 (5 bases). The V and J ends lost 5 bases and 0 bases respectively, with 5 bases between them. Germline assignment: CDR1 KGHSH and CDR2 LQKENI. The CDR3 is 13 residues long. CDR3 amino acids: CASSGSSYNEQFF. CDR3 DNA: TGTGCCAGCTCAGGGAGCTCCTACAATGAGCAGTTCTTC.

The chain is built from TRBV9 and TRBJ2-7; tentatively, D is TRBD2 (6 bases). The germline gives CDR1 SGDLS, CDR2 YYNGEE. This CDR3 spans 15 amino acids. Trimming removed 0 bases at V and 5 bases at J, with 15 bases between. CDR3 DNA: TGTGCCAGCAGCGTAGATGGCGGGAAGGCGGACGAGCAGTACTTC. Encoded protein: CASSVDGGKADEQYF.

The rearrangement uses TRBV5-4 and TRBJ2-1; possible D gene TRBD1, 7 bases. This CDR3 is 19 amino acids long. Germline V lookup: CDR1 SGHNT, CDR2 YYREEE (reference sequence). Between the trimmed V and J ends, which lost 4 bases and 0 bases, there was a span of 23 bases. The DNA for the CDR3 is TGTGCCAGCAGCAAACCCATAGCAGGGGGGCGAAGCTCCTACAATGAGCAGTTCTTC. Translated, it gives CASSKPIAGGRSSYNEQFF.

This rearrangement joins TRBV5-4 to TRBJ2-2; maybe TRBD2 (5 bases). This CDR3 comprises 19 residues. Germline assignment: CDR1 SGHNT and CDR2 YYREEE (reference sequence). The V end was cut by 0 bases, the J end by 1 base, with 19 bases between. DNA for the CDR3: TGTGCCAGCAGCTTGGCTTCTACATTCGGAGGACGGAACACCGGGGAGCTGTTTTTT. It translates to CASSLASTFGGRNTGELFF.

In its sample, this clone was seen once. V is TRBV29-1 and J is TRBJ2-5; no definite D call. The V gene lost 7 bases and the J gene lost 4 bases, with 13 bases spanning the gap. Germline V gene data show CDR1 as SQVTM and CDR2 as ANQGSEA. This CDR3 is built from 12 residues. The CDR3 loop reads CSARPNGETQYF. The CDR3 region has the DNA TGCAGCGCCCGGCCAAATGGAGAGACCCAGTACTTC. The whole variable domain, remainder taken from reference TRBV29-1 and TRBJ2-5, is SAVISQKPSRDICQRGTSLTIQCQVDSQVTMMFWYRQQPGQSLTLIATANQGSEATYESGFVIDKFPISRPNLTFSTLTVSNMSPEDSSIYLCSARPNGETQYFGPGTRLLVL.

The chain links TRBV9 to TRBJ1-1; no clear D. From germline, CDR1 is SGDLS and CDR2 YYNGEE. This CDR3 has 18 amino acids. The V and J ends lost 2 bases and 0 bases respectively, with 20 bases between them. The CDR3 protein is CASSVKPSHRNLNTEAFF. The CDR3 DNA reads TGTGCCAGCAGCGTTAAACCCAGTCACCGGAACCTGAACACTGAAGCTTTCTTT.

The chain has TRBV18 and TRBJ1-1; 8 bases align to TRBD1. The germline gives CDR1 KGHSH, CDR2 LQKENI. This CDR3 contains 14 residues. The junction had 4 bases not matched to a gene; V was cut back by 2 bases and J by 5 bases. Here the CDR3 reads CASSPLDRGTEAFF. The DNA for the CDR3 is TGTGCCAGCTCACCATTAGACAGGGGAACTGAAGCTTTCTTT.

The chain carries TRBV5-4 and TRBJ2-5, with D possibly being TRBD1 or TRBD2 (5 bases each). This CDR3 contains 16 residues. Trimming pared 3 bases from V and 4 bases from J, leaving 19 bases between. Germline CDR1 SGHNT, CDR2 YYREEE (reference sequence). The CDR3 is CASSSRSRDVGETQYF. The CDR3 nucleotides are TGTGCCAGCAGCTCGAGGTCCCGGGACGTGGGAGAGACCCAGTACTTC.

CDR3 sequence reads: CASSLAWTREQFF. The CDR3, as DNA: TGTGCCAGCAGCTTGGCATGGACTAGGGAGCAGTTCTTC. This rearrangement joins TRBV5-8 to TRBJ2-1, with 7 bases fitting TRBD2. Trimming cost V 0 bases and J 10 bases; bases outside gene matches: 4. CDR1 SGHTS and CDR2 YDEGEE come from the germline V gene. The CDR3 length is 13 residues.

The CDR3 DNA reads TGTGCCAGCAGGAGGGATTATGGCTACACCTTC. It encodes CASRRDYGYTF. The J gene is TRBJ1-2, the V gene TRBV9, with D unclear. Germline CDR1 and CDR2: SGDLS and YYNGEE. The V gene lost 5 bases and the J gene lost 5 bases, with 7 bases spanning the gap. The CDR3 runs to 11 residues.

A word on this clone: One end of the junction is discordant with germline, which a read error may explain. The chain recombines TRBV7-7 with TRBJ2-5; D may be TRBD2 (7 bases). Germline V gives CDR1 SSHAT, CDR2 FNYEAQ (reference sequence). This CDR3 contains 14 residues. This CDR3 is CASSSTSARGTQYF. The CDR3 DNA is TGTGCTAGCAGCTCAACTAGCGCCAGGGGGACCCAGTACTTC.